A single sample is the source of the 28 T cell receptor beta chains below, sequenced in a study of T cells in Graves' hyperthyroidism and ophthalmopathy. Template material for amplifying TCR beta CDR3 regions consisted of RNA transcripts. HTBI primers were the set used in a first-round RT-PCR of the TCR CDR3. Each CDR3 protein gets one entry after TCRdb re-called the multiplex PCR reads with MiXCR. The data show hundreds of thousands of distinct CDR3 sequences, roughly 37% seen once. Sequencing was done on a sample of blood. Source of these receptors: a man between 18 and 35 years old with Graves' hyperthyroidism.

V is TRBV19 and J is TRBJ2-2; D remains unclear. The CDR3 spans 16 residues. Germline values: CDR1 LNHDA, CDR2 SQIVND (reference sequence). V was cut by 4 bases and J by 2 bases, with 14 bases left in between. The CDR3 DNA sequence: TGTGCCAGTAGTACGGTACAGCCTCCAAACACCGGGGAGCTGTTTTTT. Amino acid sequence: CASSTVQPPNTGELFF.

The rearrangement links TRBV5-1 to TRBJ1-1; D might be TRBD1 (6 bases). CDR1 and CDR2 (germline): SGHRS, YFSETQ. CDR3 length: 14 residues. Trimming took 5 bases from V and 5 from J, leaving 16 bases between them. In DNA form, the CDR3 reads TGCGCCAGCAGGTCTATGGGGGCAGGAACTGAAGCTTTCTTT. It codes for CASRSMGAGTEAFF.

This chain connects TRBV29-1 to TRBJ2-6; D uncertain. The length of the CDR3 is 8 residues. Trimming removed 5 bases from V and 18 bases from J, with 8 bases in between. Germline-derived CDR1 and CDR2 are SQVTM and ANQGSEA. CDR3 residues: CSVKRATF. The DNA for the CDR3 is TGCAGCGTTAAACGAGCGACTTTC.

There are many counts of this clonotype. This chain uses TRBV7-9 with TRBJ1-2; 7 nucleotides line up with TRBD1. Per germline, CDR1 SEHNR and CDR2 FQNEAQ (reference sequence). The V and J ends lost 8 bases and 8 bases, in that order; junction bases with no gene match: 11. This CDR3 is built from 13 residues. CDR3 sequence (DNA): TGTGCCAGCTCACTCGGCAGGGGGGACGGCTACACCTTC. Translation: CASSLGRGDGYTF.

V is TRBV6-5 and J is TRBJ2-5; D unclear. Per the germline V gene, CDR1 is MNHEY and CDR2 is SVGAGI. V was cut by 0 bases and J by 2 bases, with 7 bases left in between. The CDR3 covers 14 residues. CDR3: CASSYSIGQETQYF. CDR3 DNA: TGTGCCAGCAGTTACTCGATCGGTCAAGAGACCCAGTACTTC.

This clonotype was seen many times. The genes are TRBV7-6 and TRBJ1-6; D remains ambiguous. The CDR3 consists of 16 residues. V was clipped by 1 base and J by 7 bases, with 14 bases between them. The germline CDR1 and CDR2 sequences are SGHVS and FNYEAQ. In DNA, the CDR3 is TGTGCCAGCAGCTTAGAGATCAAGGGTGAGAATTCACCCCTCCACTTT. Translating gives CASSLEIKGENSPLHF.

The chain couples TRBV29-1 to TRBJ2-7; D perhaps matches TRBD2 (5 bases). This CDR3 has 12 amino acids. V gave up 8 bases and J gave up 6 bases, with 17 bases separating them. From germline, CDR1 is SQVTM and CDR2 ANQGSEA. The CDR3, as DNA: TGCAGCTTACCCCAACTAGTGGGCGAGCAGTACTTC. It yields the protein CSLPQLVGEQYF.

This sequence joins TRBV7-2 and TRBJ2-5; a weak D match, TRBD2 (5 bases). The V gene's germline CDR1 is SGHTA and CDR2 FQGNSA. Trimming pared 5 bases from V and 1 base from J, leaving 14 bases between. The CDR3 is 15 residues long. Here the CDR3 DNA reads TGTGCCAGCAGCCCCCGGGATGGGTCCCAAGAGACCCAGTACTTC. Encoded protein: CASSPRDGSQETQYF.

V and J are TRBV6-1 and TRBJ2-2; D is unclear. Germline loops: CDR1 MNHNS, CDR2 SASEGT. V lost 6 bases to trimming and J lost 7 bases, with 12 bases between them. The CDR3 length is 13 residues. CDR3 sequence: CASRKMGNGELFF. CDR3 DNA sequence: TGTGCCAGCAGAAAAATGGGGAACGGGGAGCTGTTTTTT.

The chain employs TRBV5-6 and TRBJ2-7; D may be TRBD1 (5 bases). V shed 4 bases and J shed 4 bases, with 18 bases lying between them. CDR3 size: 15 residues. Germline V gene data show CDR1 as SGHDT and CDR2 as YYEEEE. The CDR3 sequence is CASSQTAAGRYEQYF. CDR3 DNA: TGTGCCAGCAGCCAAACGGCGGCAGGGCGGTACGAGCAGTACTTC.

The genes are TRBV15 and TRBJ2-5; TRBD2 matches at 7 bases. This CDR3 is built from 15 residues. V gave up 0 bases and J gave up 5 bases; unmatched junction bases: 6. The germline gives CDR1 LNHNV, CDR2 YYDKDF (reference sequence). CDR3 sequence: CATSRDRGGTETQYF. The CDR3 nucleotides read TGTGCCACCAGCAGAGATCGGGGAGGGACGGAGACCCAGTACTTC.

V and J are TRBV20-1 and TRBJ1-4; 10 positions agree with TRBD1. Germline trimming cut 5 bases from V and 5 bases from J; bases unmatched to any gene: 5. Looked up from germline, CDR1 is DFQATT and CDR2 is SNEGSKA (reference sequence). The CDR3 runs to 14 residues. CDR3 in DNA: TGCAGTGCTCTCATGGGACAGGGGAATGAAAAACTGTTTTTT. Protein: CSALMGQGNEKLFF.

This clonotype came up many times. The V gene is TRBV7-9, the J gene TRBJ2-5; D gene ambiguous. CDR3 length: 13 residues. The germline V and J ends were trimmed by 4 bases and 7 bases, with 13 bases remaining between them. The germline V gene has CDR1 SEHNR and CDR2 FQNEAQ (reference sequence). CDR3 residues: CASSSRSVGTQYF. In nucleotides, the CDR3 is TGTGCCAGCAGCTCCCGGTCGGTTGGGACCCAGTACTTC.

This clonotype was observed a handful of times. This rearrangement joins TRBV6-1 to TRBJ1-5; D possibly corresponds to TRBD1 (5 bases). The germline gives CDR1 MNHNS, CDR2 SASEGT. The CDR3 is made up of 15 amino acids. V was shortened by 4 bases and J by 6 bases, with 16 bases between the two germline ends. DNA of the CDR3: TGTGCCAGCAGTGGAACTGCAGGGACGGGTCAGCCCCAGCATTTT. Its protein is CASSGTAGTGQPQHF.

This clonotype was observed many times. The V call is TRBV12-3 or TRBV12-4, the J call TRBJ1-5; D remains unclear. The length of the CDR3 is 13 residues. Between the trimmed V and J ends, which lost 8 bases and 3 bases, there was a span of 11 bases. The CDR3 bases are TGTGCCAGCGGCCGGGCTTTCAATCAGCCCCAGCATTTT. Residues: CASGRAFNQPQHF.

J is TRBJ2-7 and V is TRBV5-6, with TRBD1 matching over 9 bases. Germline V gives CDR1 SGHDT, CDR2 YYEEEE. This CDR3 has 15 residues. After removal of 4 bases from V and 3 bases from J, the junction contained 8 bases not matched to a gene. The CDR3 DNA reads TGTGCCAGCAGCCAAGATGGGGACAGGGTCTACGAGCAGTACTTC. This codes for CASSQDGDRVYEQYF.

Remarks on this clonotype: Given a much more abundant clone one base away, this may be a read error. The rearrangement joins TRBV5-1 to TRBJ2-6; D may correspond to TRBD1 or TRBD2 (5 bases each). CDR3 size: 12 residues. Germline CDR1 reads SGHRS; CDR2 reads YFSETQ. The CDR3, as DNA: TGTGCCAGCAGCTCAGGGAGCGGTGTCCTGACTTTC. It encodes CASSSGSGVLTF.

This clonotype was seen only a few times. The rearrangement links TRBV9 to TRBJ2-5; D not certain. CDR3 length: 14 residues. Germline V gene lookup returns CDR1 SGDLS and CDR2 YYNGEE. V was cut by 3 bases and J by 1 base, with 10 bases left in between. Here the CDR3 DNA reads TGTGCCAGCAGCGCGAGCTCCTCCCAAGAGACCCAGTACTTC. The encoded protein is CASSASSSQETQYF.

The CDR3 spells CSVGGGEQYF. CDR3 sequence (DNA): TGCAGCGTTGGAGGGGGCGAGCAGTACTTC. The chain joins TRBV29-1 to TRBJ2-7; possibly TRBD1 for D (6 bases). The CDR3 length is 10 residues. Germline loops: CDR1 SQVTM, CDR2 ANQGSEA. Trimming stripped 4 bases from V and 6 bases from J, with 7 bases between.

This sequence joins TRBV9 and TRBJ1-5; TRBD1 agrees at 7 bases. After removal of 4 bases from V and 4 bases from J, the junction contained 8 bases not matched to a gene. CDR3 length: 15 amino acids. Germline CDR1 and CDR2: SGDLS and YYNGEE. CDR3 coding DNA: TGTGCCAGCAGCCAAGACAGGGAGCATAATCAGCCCCAGCATTTT. Protein: CASSQDREHNQPQHF.

The J gene is TRBJ2-7, the V gene TRBV20-1, with 9 bases identical to TRBD2. Germline V gene lookup returns CDR1 DFQATT and CDR2 SNEGSKA (reference sequence). There are 14 residues in the CDR3. V trimming: 5 bases; J trimming: 0 bases; junction bases outside the gene matches: 5. The CDR3: CSASSGASSYEQYF. The CDR3 nucleotides read TGCAGTGCTTCTAGCGGGGCATCCTCCTACGAGCAGTACTTC.

The chain combines TRBV20-1 with TRBJ2-2; D ambiguous. Germline CDR1 is DFQATT and CDR2 is SNEGSKA (reference sequence). The CDR3 consists of 14 residues. Between the trimmed V and J ends, which lost 1 base and 1 base, there was a span of 7 bases. The CDR3 DNA reads TGCAGTGCTAGAGGAATACAGAACACCGGGGAGCTGTTTTTT. Translation: CSARGIQNTGELFF.

V and J are TRBV20-1 and TRBJ2-5; TRBD1 agrees at 10 bases. In germline, CDR1 is DFQATT, CDR2 SNEGSKA (reference sequence). There are 15 residues in the CDR3. The J segment lost 2 bases and the V segment lost 4 bases, leaving 7 bases of the junction unmatched. The CDR3 sequence is CSANGQGGPQETQYF. The CDR3 bases are TGCAGTGCTAATGGACAGGGGGGTCCACAAGAGACCCAGTACTTC.

In this sample, this clonotype turned up many times. V usage is TRBV11-2 and J usage is TRBJ1-2; D is undetermined. Per germline, CDR1 SGHAT and CDR2 FQNNGV. The CDR3 totals 15 residues. Between the trimmed V and J ends, which lost 6 bases and 2 bases, there was a span of 16 bases. CDR3 residues: CASSFPGRRNYGYTF. As DNA, the CDR3 is TGTGCCAGCAGTTTCCCGGGCCGCCGAAACTATGGCTACACCTTC.

The sample holds a few counts of this clonotype. V and J are TRBV12-3 or TRBV12-4 and TRBJ1-2, with no clear D. The CDR3 totals 14 residues. Trimming stripped 4 bases from V and 8 bases from J, with 17 bases between. The CDR3 reads CASSSGPETYGYTF. CDR3 in DNA: TGTGCCAGCAGTTCCGGCCCAGAAACCTACGGCTACACCTTC.

The chain uses TRBV7-1 and TRBJ2-7; 10 nucleotides match TRBD1. TRBV7-1 is designated an ORF whose function remains uncertain. The CDR3 spans 16 residues. V lost 6 bases and J lost 6; bases outside the gene matches: 14. The CDR3 is CASRLQPGQGFVEQYF. As DNA, the CDR3 is TGTGCCAGCAGGCTCCAACCGGGACAGGGGTTTGTCGAGCAGTACTTC.

DNA of the CDR3: TGTGCCAGCAGTGAATGGGCAGGGTACGATTCACCCCTCCACTTT. It translates to CASSEWAGYDSPLHF. The chain uses TRBV25-1 and TRBJ1-6; D is perhaps TRBD1 (5 bases). Germline values: CDR1 MGHDK, CDR2 SYGVNS. The CDR3 loop spans 15 amino acids. Deletions cut 1 base from V and 8 bases from J, with 12 bases between.

V gene TRBV25-1 combines with J gene TRBJ1-1; 8 positions match TRBD1. Trimming took 11 bases from V and 4 from J; bases not matched to a gene: 9. Germline V gives CDR1 MGHDK, CDR2 SYGVNS. The CDR3 loop spans 13 amino acids. CDR3 bases: TGTGCCTCCCACAGGGGGGGTACCACTGAAGCTTTCTTT. Translated, it gives CASHRGGTTEAFF.